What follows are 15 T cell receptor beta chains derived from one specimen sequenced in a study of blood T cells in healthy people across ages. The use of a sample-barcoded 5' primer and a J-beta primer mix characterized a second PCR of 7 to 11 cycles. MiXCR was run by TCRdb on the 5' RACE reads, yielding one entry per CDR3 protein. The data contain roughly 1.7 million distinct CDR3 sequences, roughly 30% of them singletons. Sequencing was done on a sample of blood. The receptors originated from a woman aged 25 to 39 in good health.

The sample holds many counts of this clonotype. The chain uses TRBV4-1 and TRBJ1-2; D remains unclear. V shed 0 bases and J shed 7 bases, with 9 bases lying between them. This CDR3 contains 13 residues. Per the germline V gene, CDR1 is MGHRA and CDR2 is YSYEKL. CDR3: CASSQDYGAGYTF. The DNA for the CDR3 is TGCGCCAGCAGCCAAGATTACGGAGCTGGCTACACCTTC.

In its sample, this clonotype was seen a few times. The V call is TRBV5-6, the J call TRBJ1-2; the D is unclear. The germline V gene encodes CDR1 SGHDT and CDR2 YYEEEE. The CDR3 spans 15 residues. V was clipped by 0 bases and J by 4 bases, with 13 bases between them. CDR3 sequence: CASSLGLSGAYGYTF. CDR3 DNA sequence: TGTGCCAGCAGCTTGGGCTTATCGGGAGCCTATGGCTACACCTTC.

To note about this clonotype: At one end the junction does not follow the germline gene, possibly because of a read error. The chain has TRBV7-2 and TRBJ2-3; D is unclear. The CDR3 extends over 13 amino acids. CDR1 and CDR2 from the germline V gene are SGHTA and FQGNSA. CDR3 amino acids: CASNLVPPDTQYF. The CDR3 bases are TGTGCCAGCAACTTAGTCCCCCCAGATACGCAGTATTTT.

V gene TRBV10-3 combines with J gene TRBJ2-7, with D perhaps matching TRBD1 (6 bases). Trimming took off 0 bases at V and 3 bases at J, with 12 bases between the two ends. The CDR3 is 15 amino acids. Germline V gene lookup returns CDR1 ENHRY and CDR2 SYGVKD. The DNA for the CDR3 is TGTGCCATCAGTGAGTCGGCAGGGGCGCGCTACGAGCAGTACTTC. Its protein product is CAISESAGARYEQYF.

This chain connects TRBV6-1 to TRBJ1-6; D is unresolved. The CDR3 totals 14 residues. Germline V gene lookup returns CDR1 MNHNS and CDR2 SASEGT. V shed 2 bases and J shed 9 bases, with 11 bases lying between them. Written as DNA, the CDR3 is TGTGCCAGCAGTGAATTTACCCTTCTTTCACCCCTCCACTTT. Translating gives CASSEFTLLSPLHF.

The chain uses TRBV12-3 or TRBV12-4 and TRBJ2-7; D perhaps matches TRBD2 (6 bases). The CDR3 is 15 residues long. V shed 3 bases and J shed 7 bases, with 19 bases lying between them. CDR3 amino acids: CASSFRGTSYNEQYF. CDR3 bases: TGTGCCAGCAGTTTTCGGGGGACCTCCTACAATGAGCAGTACTTC.

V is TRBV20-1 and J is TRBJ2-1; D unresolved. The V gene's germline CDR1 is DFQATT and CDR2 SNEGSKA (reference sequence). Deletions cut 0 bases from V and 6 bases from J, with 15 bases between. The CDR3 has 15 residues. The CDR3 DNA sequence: TGCAGTGCTAGAGATTTCGACACTCCCGGCAATGAGCAGTTCTTC. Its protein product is CSARDFDTPGNEQFF.

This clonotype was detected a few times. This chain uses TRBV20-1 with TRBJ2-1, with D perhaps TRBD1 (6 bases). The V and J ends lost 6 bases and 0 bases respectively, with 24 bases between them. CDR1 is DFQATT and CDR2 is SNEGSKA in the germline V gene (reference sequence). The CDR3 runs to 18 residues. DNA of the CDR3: TGCAGTGCCCTAATGGACAGCCCCCGAACGGGCTCCTACAATGAGCAGTTCTTC. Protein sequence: CSALMDSPRTGSYNEQFF.

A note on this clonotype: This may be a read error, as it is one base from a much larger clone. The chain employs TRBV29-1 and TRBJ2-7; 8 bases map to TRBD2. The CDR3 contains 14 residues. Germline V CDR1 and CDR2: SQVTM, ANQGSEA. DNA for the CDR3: TGCAGCGTGGGGACGGGACTAGGGGCCTACGGGCAGTACTTC. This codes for CSVGTGLGAYGQYF.

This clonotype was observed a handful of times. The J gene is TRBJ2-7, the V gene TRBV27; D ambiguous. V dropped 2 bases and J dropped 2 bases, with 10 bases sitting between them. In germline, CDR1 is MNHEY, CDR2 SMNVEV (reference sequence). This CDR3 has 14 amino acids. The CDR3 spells CASSLLHGTYEQYF. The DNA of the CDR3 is TGTGCCAGCAGTTTACTCCACGGAACCTACGAGCAGTACTTC.

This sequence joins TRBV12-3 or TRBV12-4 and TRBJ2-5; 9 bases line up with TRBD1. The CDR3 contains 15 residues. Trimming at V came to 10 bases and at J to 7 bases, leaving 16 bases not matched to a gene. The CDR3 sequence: CANNRQGEGRGTQYF. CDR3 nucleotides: TGTGCCAACAATCGACAGGGGGAAGGACGAGGGACCCAGTACTTC.

CDR3 bases: TGTGCCAGCAGTTTGCGTTTTGGGCAGGGGGCGAATTCACCCCTCCACTTT. As protein: CASSLRFGQGANSPLHF. The gene calls are TRBV6-6 and TRBJ1-6; 8 bases match TRBD1. The V gene end was trimmed by 4 bases and the J gene end by 7 bases; junction bases not matched to a gene: 12. Germline V gene lookup returns CDR1 MNHNY and CDR2 SVGAGI (reference sequence). This CDR3 contains 17 residues.

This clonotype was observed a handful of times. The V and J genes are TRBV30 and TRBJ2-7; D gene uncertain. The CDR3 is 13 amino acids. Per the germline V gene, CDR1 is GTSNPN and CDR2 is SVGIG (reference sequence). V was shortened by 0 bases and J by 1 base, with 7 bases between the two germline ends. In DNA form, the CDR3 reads TGTGCCTGGAGTGTGCTGTTATCCTACGAGCAGTACTTC. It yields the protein CAWSVLLSYEQYF.

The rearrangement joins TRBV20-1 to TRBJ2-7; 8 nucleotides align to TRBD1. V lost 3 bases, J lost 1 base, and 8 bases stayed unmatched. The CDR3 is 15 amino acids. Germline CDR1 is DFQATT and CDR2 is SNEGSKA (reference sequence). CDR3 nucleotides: TGCAGTGCTAGGACAGGGGTCGGATATTCCTACGAGCAGTACTTC. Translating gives CSARTGVGYSYEQYF.

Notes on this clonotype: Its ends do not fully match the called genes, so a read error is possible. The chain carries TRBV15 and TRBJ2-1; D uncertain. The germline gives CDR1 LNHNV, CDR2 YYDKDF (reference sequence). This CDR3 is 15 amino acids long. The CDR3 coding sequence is TGTGCCACCAGCGGAGAACAGACCTCCTACAATGAGCAGTTCTTC. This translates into CATSGEQTSYNEQFF.